This is a list of T cell receptor beta chains from one sample in a study of blood T cells in healthy people across ages. Each CDR3 protein gets one entry after TCRdb re-called the 5' RACE reads with MiXCR. The sample carries fewer than 700,000 distinct CDR3 sequences, around 50% recorded once. The sample comprised blood. The receptors stem from a man older than 75 in good health. Both conserved end residues are part of each CDR3. Fields, in order: clone size, J gene, V gene, D gene, CDR3 DNA, CDR3 protein. D genes are given only for firm matches. Some rows have no size entry. The others give once, few or many, or a class for an expanded clone.

-,TRBJ2-2,TRBV3-1,TRBD1,TGTGCCAGCAGCCAAGAACCAGACAGGGGGGCCGGGGAGCTGTTTTTT,CASSQEPDRGAGELFF
-,TRBJ1-5,TRBV6-2/TRBV6-3,-,TGTGCCAGCATAGCAGGGAACAGCAATCAGCCCCAGCATTTT,CASIAGNSNQPQHF
-,TRBJ1-2,TRBV10-1,-,TGCGCCAGCAGTGAATCCGGACGGACTGGGGGCTACACCTTC,CASSESGRTGGYTF
once,TRBJ2-2,TRBV7-2,TRBD1,TGTGCCAGCAGACTAACAGGGGGCCGGTATCCCGGGGAGCTGTTTTTT,CASRLTGGRYPGELFF
few,TRBJ2-3,TRBV6-2/TRBV6-3,TRBD2,TGTGCCAGCAGCAGACTAGCGGGAGAAGCAGATACGCAGTATTTT,CASSRLAGEADTQYF
-,TRBJ1-2,TRBV5-1,TRBD1,TGCGCCAGCAGCCTGAGGCCCCGTCCGGGACAGGGAAATGGCTACACCTTC,CASSLRPRPGQGNGYTF
-,TRBJ2-7,TRBV6-2/TRBV6-3,TRBD2,TGTGCCAGCAAGACAATGATGACGGGGGGTCCCTACGAGCAGTACTTC,CASKTMMTGGPYEQYF
-,TRBJ1-2,TRBV7-9,TRBD1,TGTGCCAGCAGCCCCCTGACAGGGGACCATGGCTACACCTTC,CASSPLTGDHGYTF
-,TRBJ2-7,TRBV10-3,-,TGTGCCATCAGTGAGAGGCGGGGCTACGAGCAGTACTTC,CAISERRGYEQYF
-,TRBJ1-6,TRBV28,-,TGTGCCAGCAGCGGGTCGGATTCACCCCTCCACTTT,CASSGSDSPLHF
-,TRBJ1-1,TRBV5-1,-,TGCGCCAGCAGATTGACAGGGAACACTGAAGCTTTCTTT,CASRLTGNTEAFF
-,TRBJ2-7,TRBV6-5,TRBD1,TGTGCCAGCAGTTATCGGGGACAGGGCTCCTACGAGCAGTACTTC,CASSYRGQGSYEQYF
-,TRBJ2-7,TRBV7-2,TRBD2,TGTGCCAGCAGTCTGGATCTAGGCGGGACTATTGCCTACGAGCAGTATTTC,CASSLDLGGTIAYEQYF
few,TRBJ2-3,TRBV7-2,TRBD2,TGTGCCAGCAGCCGACTAGCAGCTCGCACAGATACGCAGTATTTT,CASSRLAARTDTQYF
-,TRBJ2-7,TRBV20-1,TRBD2,TGCAGTGCTAGTCCTAGCGGGGGGAGCTCCTACAATGAGCAGTACTTC,CSASPSGGSSYNEQYF
-,TRBJ2-1,TRBV29-1,-,TGCAGCGTTGAAGTCCGATCAAGGCAGTATGAGCAGTTCTTC,CSVEVRSRQYEQFF
-,TRBJ1-2,TRBV14,-,TGTGCCAGCAGCCAGGCCCGGGAGGGTAATGGCTACACCTTC,CASSQAREGNGYTF
-,TRBJ1-5,TRBV7-2,TRBD1,TGTGCCAGCAGCTTAGGACAGGGGTATCAGCCCCAGCATTTT,CASSLGQGYQPQHF
few,TRBJ2-1,TRBV3-1,TRBD1,TGTGCCAGCAGCCTTACTAGGGGGCGGACGGATGAGCAGTTCTTC,CASSLTRGRTDEQFF
-,TRBJ2-1,TRBV7-2,TRBD2,TGTGCCAGCAGTCCTCTAGCGGGAGGGGTCAATGAGCAGTTCTTC,CASSPLAGGVNEQFF
-,TRBJ2-2,TRBV7-2,-,TGTGCCAGCAGCTTACAAAAGGGCCGCACTGTTCGGTCCGGGGAGCTGTTTTTT,CASSLQKGRTVRSGELFF
few,TRBJ1-2,TRBV9,-,TGTGCCAGCAGCCCGCTAGGAGCGACCGGCTACACCTTC,CASSPLGATGYTF
-,TRBJ1-1,TRBV18,-,TGTGCCAGCTCACCACTGTCCTTCCGGGATGAAGCTTTCTTT,CASSPLSFRDEAFF
-,TRBJ2-1,TRBV20-1,-,TGCAGTGCTAGAAGTCTAGCTGAGGATGAGCAGTTCTTC,CSARSLAEDEQFF
-,TRBJ2-1,TRBV10-3,-,TGTGCCATCAGTGGTATTCTAGATGGCAATGAGCAGTTCTTC,CAISGILDGNEQFF
-,TRBJ2-1,TRBV7-2,-,TGTGCCAGCACCAGGACGGCCGATGTTGAGCAGTTCTTC,CASTRTADVEQFF
-,TRBJ2-5,TRBV5-6,-,TGTGCCAGCAGCGCCGGGAACAGACCCCAAGAGACCCAGTACTTC,CASSAGNRPQETQYF
-,TRBJ2-7,TRBV7-9,TRBD1,TGTTCCAGCAGCCCACAGGGGTACGAGCAGTACTTC,CSSSPQGYEQYF
-,TRBJ2-2,TRBV7-2,TRBD1,TGTGCCAGCAGCTCCGGGACAGCAGATGGGTTTTTT,CASSSGTADGFF
-,TRBJ2-7,TRBV6-5,-,TGTGCGGTCGGGGTTAGGGCCTACGAGCAGTACTTC,CAVGVRAYEQYF
-,TRBJ2-3,TRBV18,TRBD2,TGTGCCAGCTCACCCCGGGAGGAGAATACGCAGTATTTT,CASSPREENTQYF
-,TRBJ2-5,TRBV28,-,TGTGCCAGCAATCCTTCCGCCCGGGCCCGACGGGAGACCCAGTACTTC,CASNPSARARRETQYF
-,TRBJ2-2,TRBV12-3/TRBV12-4,TRBD1,TGTGCCAGCAGTTTAAGGGGGCCCGACACTGGGGAGCTGTTTTTT,CASSLRGPDTGELFF
-,TRBJ2-7,TRBV7-9,-,TGTGCCAGCAGCCCGGTGCATCTAAGGGACGAGCAGTACTTC,CASSPVHLRDEQYF
-,TRBJ2-1,TRBV12-3/TRBV12-4,-,TGTGCCAGCGAGTCCTCCTACAATGAGCAGTTCTTC,CASESSYNEQFF
-,TRBJ2-7,TRBV4-2,-,TGTGCCAGCAGCCCCCCAGGGGTCAGGGAATACGAGCAGTACTTC,CASSPPGVREYEQYF
-,TRBJ2-5,TRBV7-2,TRBD1,TGTGCCAGCAGCCCTACGACAGGGCAGGAGACCCAGTACTTC,CASSPTTGQETQYF